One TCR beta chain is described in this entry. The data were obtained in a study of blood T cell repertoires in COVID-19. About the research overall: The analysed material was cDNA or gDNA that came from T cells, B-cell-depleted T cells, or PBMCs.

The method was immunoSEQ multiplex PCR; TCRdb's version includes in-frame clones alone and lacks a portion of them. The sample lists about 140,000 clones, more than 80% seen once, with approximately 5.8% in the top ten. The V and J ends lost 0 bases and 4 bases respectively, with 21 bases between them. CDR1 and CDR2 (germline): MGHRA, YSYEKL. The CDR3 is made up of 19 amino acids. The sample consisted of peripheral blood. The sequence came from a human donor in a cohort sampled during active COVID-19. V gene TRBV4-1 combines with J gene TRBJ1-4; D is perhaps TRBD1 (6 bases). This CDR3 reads CASSQDRQAARVGNEKLFF. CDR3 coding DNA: TGCGCCAGCAGCCAAGACCGACAGGCCGCCAGGGTGGGTAATGAAAAACTGTTTTTT.